These 8 T cell receptor beta chains were sequenced from one sample in a study of somatic mutations in cytotoxic T cells in rheumatoid arthritis. TCRdb's copy holds only in-frame clones and misses some; the assay was immunoSEQ multiplex PCR. This table has 15,000 to 20,000 clones, roughly 82% appearing once. Sequenced input: CD8+ T cells sorted from blood. These receptors were taken from a woman aged 50 to 60 with rheumatoid arthritis.

The chain combines TRBV5-1 with TRBJ2-5; 8 positions match TRBD1. V dropped 0 bases and J dropped 1; count of bases not matched to a gene: 2. The V gene's germline CDR1 is SGHRS and CDR2 YFSETQ. The CDR3 has 15 amino acids. Written as DNA, the CDR3 is TGCGCCAGCAGCTTGGCAGGGGGCGTCCAAGAGACCCAGTACTTC. This gives the protein CASSLAGGVQETQYF.

This chain connects TRBV10-3 to TRBJ1-2, with 7 nucleotides matching TRBD1. The CDR3 is 15 amino acids. Germline assignment: CDR1 ENHRY and CDR2 SYGVKD. The V and J ends lost 0 bases and 4 bases, in that order; junction bases with no gene match: 5. CDR3 residues: CAISESKGAPYGYTF. DNA for the CDR3: TGTGCCATCAGTGAGTCGAAGGGGGCGCCCTATGGCTACACCTTC.

The V gene is TRBV6-5, the J gene TRBJ2-7; 8 positions match TRBD2. Germline V gene data show CDR1 as MNHEY and CDR2 as SVGAGI. Trimming took 2 bases from V and 1 from J; bases not matched to a gene: 7. This CDR3 region has 16 residues. In DNA form, the CDR3 reads TGTGCCAGCAGTTACCTCCTAGCGGGCGGTTCCTACGAGCAGTACTTC. It translates to CASSYLLAGGSYEQYF.

This rearrangement joins TRBV19 to TRBJ2-3; possibly TRBD1 or TRBD2 for D (5 bases each). The CDR3 has 12 amino acids. Deletions cut 3 bases from V and 6 bases from J, with 7 bases between. Germline V lookup: CDR1 LNHDA, CDR2 SQIVND (reference sequence). The chain's CDR3 is CASSMGVDTQYF. CDR3 coding DNA: TGTGCCAGTAGTATGGGGGTGGATACGCAGTATTTT.

The rearrangement joins TRBV9 to TRBJ1-4, with no clear D. Trimming removed 7 bases from V and 7 bases from J, with 11 bases in between. The CDR3 loop spans 12 amino acids. CDR1 and CDR2 (germline): SGDLS, YYNGEE. DNA of the CDR3: TGTGCCAGCGGAGGACTTTCTGAAAAACTGTTTTTT. Protein sequence: CASGGLSEKLFF. Using reference TRBV9 and TRBJ1-4 for the parts outside the CDR3, the full variable domain is DSGVTQTPKHLITATGQRVTLRCSPRSGDLSVYWYQQSLDQGLQFLIQYYNGEERAKGNILERFSAQQFPDLHSELNLSSLELGDSALYFCASGGLSEKLFFGSGTQLSVL.

Here the CDR3 reads CASSLDPGRDNEQFF. DNA of the CDR3: TGTGCCAGCAGCTTAGATCCCGGACGGGACAATGAGCAGTTCTTC. The chain joins TRBV11-2 to TRBJ2-1, with no clear D. This CDR3 region has 15 residues. The germline gives CDR1 SGHAT, CDR2 FQNNGV. V lost 0 bases, J lost 5 bases, and 11 bases lay in between. The complete variable domain, with remaining parts taken from reference TRBV11-2 and TRBJ2-1, reads EAGVAQSPRYKIIEKRQSVAFWCNPISGHATLYWYQQILGQGPKLLIQFQNNGVVDDSQLPKDRFSAERLKGVDSTLKIQPAKLEDSAVYLCASSLDPGRDNEQFFGPGTRLTVL.

The rearrangement uses TRBV11-2 and TRBJ2-1; the D is unclear. The germline V and J ends were trimmed by 7 bases and 0 bases, with 13 bases remaining between them. Looked up from germline, CDR1 is SGHAT and CDR2 is FQNNGV. CDR3 size: 15 residues. CDR3 sequence reads: CASTPAGYSYNEQFF. In nucleotides, the CDR3 is TGTGCCAGCACTCCGGCTGGTTACTCCTACAATGAGCAGTTCTTC.

The genes are TRBV28 and TRBJ1-4, with D maybe TRBD1 (5 bases). V was shortened by 5 bases and J by 5 bases, with 15 bases between the two germline ends. Germline V gene sequence: CDR1 MDHEN, CDR2 SYDVKM. CDR3 length equals 15 residues. In DNA, the CDR3 is TGTGCCAGCAGTCATGACAGCAAACGAAATGAAAAACTGTTTTTT. Its protein product is CASSHDSKRNEKLFF.